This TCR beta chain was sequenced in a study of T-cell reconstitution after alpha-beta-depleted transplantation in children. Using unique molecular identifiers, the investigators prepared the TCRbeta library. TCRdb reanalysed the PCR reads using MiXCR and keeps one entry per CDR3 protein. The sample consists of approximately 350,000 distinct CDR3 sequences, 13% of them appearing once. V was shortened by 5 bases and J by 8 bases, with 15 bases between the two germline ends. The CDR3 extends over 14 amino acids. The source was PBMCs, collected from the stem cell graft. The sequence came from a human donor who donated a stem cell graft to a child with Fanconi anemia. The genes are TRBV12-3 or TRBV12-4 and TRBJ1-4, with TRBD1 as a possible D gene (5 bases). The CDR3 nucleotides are TGTGCCAGCAGTGTTAGGGATGGGGGGGAAAAACTGTTTTTT. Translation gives CASSVRDGGEKLFF.